This entry describes one TCR beta chain. The sample contains more than one DNA sequence encoding this CDR3. The sample originates from a study of blood T cell repertoires in COVID-19. Study background: Acute and convalescent COVID-19 samples came from the United States, Italy and Spain. From T cells, B-cell-depleted T cells, or PBMCs came the material, which was cDNA or gDNA.

Clones were sequenced by immunoSEQ multiplex PCR, and TCRdb holds only the in-frame ones, with some missing. The data hold about 200,000 clones, with about 90% observed a single time. Trimming pared 6 bases from V and 5 bases from J, leaving 10 bases between. The length of the CDR3 is 12 residues. Germline V CDR1 and CDR2: MDHEN, SYDVKM. What was sequenced was peripheral blood. The sequence was collected from a man in his 60s with COVID-19, enrolled during active disease. The rearrangement uses TRBV28 and TRBJ1-2; possible D gene TRBD1, 6 bases. The CDR3 DNA sequence: TGTGCCAGCAGCCCAGGGGATTATGGCTACACCTTC. Its translation: CASSPGDYGYTF.